This T cell receptor (beta chain) was captured by sequencing in a study of T-cell memory formation after mild COVID-19. Study-level information: In these data, TCR clusters were largely donor specific.

This clonotype was counted between two and nine times. The antigen remains unidentified. 5'RACE with constant-segment primers yielded barcoded, UMI-tagged TCR alpha and TCR beta cDNA libraries. TCRdb independently ran MiXCR on the 5' RACE reads; one entry per CDR3 protein. The sample carries around 320,000 distinct CDR3 sequences, 19% recorded once. Whole-study findings and limits: Contracting CD4+ clones sat mainly in CM and EM; CD8+ in EMRA. Later expanders leaned toward CD4+, whereas clones contracting from day 15 to 85 were balanced CD4/CD8.

V lost 4 bases and J lost 0; bases outside the gene matches: 6. Germline CDR1 is PRHDT and CDR2 is FYEKMQ (reference sequence). This CDR3 has 16 amino acids. The receptor comes from a young man who had mild COVID-19 (a few samples of this study predate the infection). Cell type and time point are not known. The chain is built from TRBV13 and TRBJ2-1; 7 bases align to TRBD1. Sequencing was carried out using PBMCs or a T cell subset sorted from them (not recorded which). The CDR3 reads CASSYRGLSSYNEQFF. CDR3 in DNA: TGTGCCAGCAGCTACAGGGGTCTTAGCTCCTACAATGAGCAGTTCTTC.